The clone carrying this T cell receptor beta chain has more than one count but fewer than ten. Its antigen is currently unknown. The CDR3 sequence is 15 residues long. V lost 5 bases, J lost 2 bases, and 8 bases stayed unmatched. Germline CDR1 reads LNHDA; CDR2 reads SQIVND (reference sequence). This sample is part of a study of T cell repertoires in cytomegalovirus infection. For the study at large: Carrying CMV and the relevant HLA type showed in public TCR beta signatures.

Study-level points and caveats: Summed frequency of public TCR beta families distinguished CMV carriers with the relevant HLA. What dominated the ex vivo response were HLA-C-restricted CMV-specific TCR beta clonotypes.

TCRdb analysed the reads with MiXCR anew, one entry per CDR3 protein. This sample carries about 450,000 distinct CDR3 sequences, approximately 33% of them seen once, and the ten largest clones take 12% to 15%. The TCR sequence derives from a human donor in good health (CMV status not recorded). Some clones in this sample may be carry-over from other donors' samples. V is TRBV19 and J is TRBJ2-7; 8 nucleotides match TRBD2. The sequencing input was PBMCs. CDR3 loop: CASSSGGLAAYEQYF. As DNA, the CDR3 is TGTGCCAGTAGTTCGGGGGGGCTAGCGGCCTACGAGCAGTACTTC.